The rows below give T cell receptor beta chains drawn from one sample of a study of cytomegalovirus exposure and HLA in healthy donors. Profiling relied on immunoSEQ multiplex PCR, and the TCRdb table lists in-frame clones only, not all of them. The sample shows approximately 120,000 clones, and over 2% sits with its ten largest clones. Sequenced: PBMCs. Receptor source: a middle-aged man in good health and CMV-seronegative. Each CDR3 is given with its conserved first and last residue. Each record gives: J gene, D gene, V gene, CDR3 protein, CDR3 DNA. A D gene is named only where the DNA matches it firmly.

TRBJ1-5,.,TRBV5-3,CARSRGTRGQPQHF,TGTGCCAGAAGCCGAGGGACTAGGGGGCAGCCCCAGCATTTT
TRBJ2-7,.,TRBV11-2,CASASTGGYYEQYF,TGTGCCAGCGCATCAACTGGGGGCTACTACGAGCAGTACTTC
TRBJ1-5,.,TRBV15,CATSRGGTNLGQPQHF,TGTGCCACCAGCAGAGGAGGGACAAATTTGGGTCAGCCCCAGCATTTT
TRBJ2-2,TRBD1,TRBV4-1,CASRGTVSTGELFF,TGCGCCAGCAGAGGGACAGTGAGCACCGGGGAGCTGTTTTTT
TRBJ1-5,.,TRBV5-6,CASSPRAGRNQPQHF,TGTGCCAGCAGCCCAAGGGCAGGGCGGAATCAGCCCCAGCATTTT
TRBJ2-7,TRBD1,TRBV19,CASSIEQGSYEQYF,TGTGCCAGTAGTATAGAACAGGGGTCCTACGAGCAGTACTTC
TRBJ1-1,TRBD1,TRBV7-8,CASSLGGFGGTGGFQNTEAFF,TGTGCCAGCAGCTTAGGGGGCTTCGGGGGGACAGGGGGCTTCCAGAACACTGAAGCTTTCTTT
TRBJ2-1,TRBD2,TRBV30,CAWRGTRRNEQFF,TGTGCCTGGAGGGGGACTAGACGAAATGAGCAGTTCTTC
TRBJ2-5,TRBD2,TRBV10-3,CAISESIASGSQETQYF,TGTGCCATCAGTGAGTCGATAGCTAGCGGGAGCCAAGAGACCCAGTACTTC
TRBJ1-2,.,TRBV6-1,CASSEEMLGGRPNYGYTF,TGTGCCAGCAGTGAAGAGATGTTGGGTGGCAGGCCCAACTATGGCTACACCTTC
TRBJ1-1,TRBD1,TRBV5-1,CASSPGTGMNTEAFF,TGCGCCAGCAGCCCCGGGACAGGAATGAACACTGAAGCTTTCTTT
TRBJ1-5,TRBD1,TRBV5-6,CASSEGQGKSNQPQHF,TGTGCCAGCAGCGAAGGACAGGGTAAGAGCAATCAGCCCCAGCATTTT
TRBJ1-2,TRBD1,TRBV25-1,CASRTGNLDGYTF,TGTGCCAGCAGGACAGGGAATCTGGATGGCTACACCTTC
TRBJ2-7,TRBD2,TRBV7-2,CASSMTSGSYEQYF,TGTGCCAGCAGCATGACTAGCGGGAGCTACGAGCAGTACTTC
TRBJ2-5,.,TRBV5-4,CASSLRRDGETQYF,TGTGCCAGCAGCTTGCGCAGGGATGGAGAGACCCAGTACTTC
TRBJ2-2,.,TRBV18,CASSPIVLTNTGELFF,TGTGCCAGCTCACCAATAGTCCTAACGAACACCGGGGAGCTGTTTTTT